This entry is about one T cell receptor (beta chain). Antigen: not known. This record comes from a study of blood T cells in healthy people across ages. Overall study findings and caveats: Long-lived and aged donors differed, with more naive CD4+ cells and higher diversity in the long-lived.

The germline V and J ends were trimmed by 3 bases and 2 bases, with 10 bases remaining between them. This CDR3 contains 14 residues. PCR was performed a second time for about 7 to 12 cycles using a sample-barcoded 5' primer and a J-beta primer mix. A template-switch adaptor with 12 random nucleotides tagged each cDNA molecule. TCRdb independently ran MiXCR on the 5' RACE reads; one entry per CDR3 protein. The table lists over 700,000 distinct CDR3 sequences, 25% of them singletons, with 9.4% in the top ten. The sample also formed part of further work on T cells of mothers and their children. This second study says: The second PCR used the M1S primer, and this primer added sample barcodes and 2-4 random nucleotides.

The source material was blood. The clonotype was recovered from a boy under 18 in good health. The rearrangement uses TRBV12-3 or TRBV12-4 and TRBJ1-2, with a possible D match to TRBD1 (5 bases). CDR3 nucleotide sequence: TGTGCCAGCAGTTTTTGGGGACGGAACTATGGCTACACCTTC. Its protein product is CASSFWGRNYGYTF.